A few counts support the clone carrying this TCR beta chain. This specimen belongs to a study of blood T cells in healthy people across ages. Whole-study context: Researchers report that template switching captured about one barcoded beta molecule per two T cells.

Combining a sample-barcoded 5' primer with a J-beta primer mix, a second PCR ran for about 7 to 11 cycles. With 12 random nucleotides, a template-switch adaptor tagged each individual cDNA molecule. In TCRdb, the 5' RACE reads were re-called with MiXCR into one record per CDR3 protein. The table has some 800,000 distinct CDR3 sequences, around 45% seen once. The CDR3 spans 14 residues. V gave up 2 bases and J gave up 4 bases; unmatched junction bases: 3. Looked up from germline, CDR1 is SGHTA and CDR2 is FQGNSA. Material for sequencing was blood. The TCR comes from a man aged 60 to 69 in good health. The V call is TRBV7-2, the J call TRBJ2-3, with 7 bases aligning to TRBD2. For the CDR3, the DNA is TGTGCCAGCAGCTTAAGCCTAGCGGCAGATACGCAGTATTTT. It codes for CASSLSLAADTQYF.